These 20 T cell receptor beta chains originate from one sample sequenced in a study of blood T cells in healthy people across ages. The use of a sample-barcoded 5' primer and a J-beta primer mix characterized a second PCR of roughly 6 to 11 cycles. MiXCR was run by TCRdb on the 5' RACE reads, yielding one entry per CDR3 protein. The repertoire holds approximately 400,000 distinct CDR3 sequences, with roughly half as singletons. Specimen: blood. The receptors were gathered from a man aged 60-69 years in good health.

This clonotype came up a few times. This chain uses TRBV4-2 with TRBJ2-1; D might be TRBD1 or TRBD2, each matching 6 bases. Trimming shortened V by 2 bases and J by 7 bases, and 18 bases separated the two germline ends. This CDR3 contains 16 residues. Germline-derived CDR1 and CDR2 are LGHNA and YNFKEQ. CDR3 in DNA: TGTGCCAGCAGCCAAATCGGGGGCCGGGCGTGGAATGAGCAGTTCTTC. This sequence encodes CASSQIGGRAWNEQFF.

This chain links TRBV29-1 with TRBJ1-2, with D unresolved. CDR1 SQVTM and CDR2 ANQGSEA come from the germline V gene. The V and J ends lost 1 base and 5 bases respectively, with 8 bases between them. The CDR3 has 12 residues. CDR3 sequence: CSVEVPGYGYTF. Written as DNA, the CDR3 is TGCAGCGTTGAAGTCCCGGGGTATGGCTACACCTTC.

The CDR3 DNA is TGCGCCAGCAGCACGGGGACGAAGACCTACGAGCAGTACTTC. Translating it yields CASSTGTKTYEQYF. This chain joins TRBV5-1 and TRBJ2-5; perhaps D is TRBD1 or TRBD2 (5 bases each). The J call may be in error: the DNA end matches TRBJ2-7 better. From germline, CDR1 is SGHRS and CDR2 YFSETQ. This CDR3 has 14 amino acids.

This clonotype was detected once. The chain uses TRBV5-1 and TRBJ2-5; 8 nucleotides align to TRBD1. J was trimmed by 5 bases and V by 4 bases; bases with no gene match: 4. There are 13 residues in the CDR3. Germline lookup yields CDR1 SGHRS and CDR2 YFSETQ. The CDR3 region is CASSQGARETQYF. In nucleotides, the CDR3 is TGCGCCAGCAGCCAGGGGGCAAGGGAGACCCAGTACTTC.

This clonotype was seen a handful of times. CDR3 DNA: TGTGCCAGCAGCAAAGGGACAGTCTACGAGCAGTACTTC. It specifies CASSKGTVYEQYF. The genes are TRBV21-1 and TRBJ2-7; no check of the table's D call, TRBD1, against the DNA was made. TRBV21-1 is noted as a pseudogene. The CDR3 has 13 residues.

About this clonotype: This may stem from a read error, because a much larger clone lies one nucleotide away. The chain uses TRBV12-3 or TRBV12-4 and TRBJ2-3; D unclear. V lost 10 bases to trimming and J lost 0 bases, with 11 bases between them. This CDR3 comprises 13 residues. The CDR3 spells CATVTPSTDTQYF. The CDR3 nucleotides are TGTGCCACCGTAACCCCTAGCACAGATACGCAGTATTTT.

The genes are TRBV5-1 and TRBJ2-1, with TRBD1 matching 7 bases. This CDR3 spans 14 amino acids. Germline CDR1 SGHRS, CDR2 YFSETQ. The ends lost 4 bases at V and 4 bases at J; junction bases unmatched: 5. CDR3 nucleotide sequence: TGCGCCAGCAGCACGGGACAGCTTTACAATGAGCAGTTCTTC. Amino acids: CASSTGQLYNEQFF. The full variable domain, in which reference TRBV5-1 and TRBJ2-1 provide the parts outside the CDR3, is KAGVTQTPRYLIKTRGQQVTLSCSPISGHRSVSWYQQTPGQGLQFLFEYFSETQRNKGNFPGRFSGRQFSNSRSEMNVSTLELGDSALYLCASSTGQLYNEQFFGPGTRLTVL.

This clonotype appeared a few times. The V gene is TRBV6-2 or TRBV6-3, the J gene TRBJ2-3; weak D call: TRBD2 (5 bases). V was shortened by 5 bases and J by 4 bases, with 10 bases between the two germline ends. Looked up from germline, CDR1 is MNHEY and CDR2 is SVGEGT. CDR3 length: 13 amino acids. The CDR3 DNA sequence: TGTGCCAGCAGTCAGAGCGGACCAGATACGCAGTATTTT. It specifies CASSQSGPDTQYF.

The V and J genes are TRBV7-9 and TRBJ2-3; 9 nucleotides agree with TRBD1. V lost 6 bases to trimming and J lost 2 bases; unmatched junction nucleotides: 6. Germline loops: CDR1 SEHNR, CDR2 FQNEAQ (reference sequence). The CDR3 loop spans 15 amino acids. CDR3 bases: TGTGCCAGCAGTCTCGGACAGGGGCACACAGATACGCAGTATTTT. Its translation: CASSLGQGHTDTQYF.

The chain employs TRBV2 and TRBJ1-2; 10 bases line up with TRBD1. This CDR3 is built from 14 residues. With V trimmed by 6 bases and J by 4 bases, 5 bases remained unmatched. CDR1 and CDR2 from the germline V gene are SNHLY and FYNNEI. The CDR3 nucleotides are TGTGCCAGCAGGACAGGGGGCTTCGGCTATGGCTACACCTTC. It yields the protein CASRTGGFGYGYTF.

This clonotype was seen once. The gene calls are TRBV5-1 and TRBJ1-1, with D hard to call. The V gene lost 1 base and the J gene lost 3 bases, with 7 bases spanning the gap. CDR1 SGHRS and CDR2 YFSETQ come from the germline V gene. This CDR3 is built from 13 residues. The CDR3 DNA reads TGCGCCAGCAGCTTGAGGGCGGACACTGAAGCTTTCTTT. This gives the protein CASSLRADTEAFF.

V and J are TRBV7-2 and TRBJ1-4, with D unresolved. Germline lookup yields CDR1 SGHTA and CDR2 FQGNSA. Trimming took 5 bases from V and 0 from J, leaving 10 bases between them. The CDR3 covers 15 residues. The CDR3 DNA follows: TGTGCCAGCAGCCAGGACGGTGCAACTAATGAAAAACTGTTTTTT. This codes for CASSQDGATNEKLFF.

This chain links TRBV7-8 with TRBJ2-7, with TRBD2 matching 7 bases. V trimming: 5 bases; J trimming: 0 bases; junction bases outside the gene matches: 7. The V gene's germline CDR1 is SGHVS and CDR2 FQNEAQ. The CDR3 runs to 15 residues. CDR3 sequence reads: CASSPGEGSSYEQYF. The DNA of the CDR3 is TGTGCCAGCAGCCCCGGGGAGGGTAGCTCCTACGAGCAGTACTTC.

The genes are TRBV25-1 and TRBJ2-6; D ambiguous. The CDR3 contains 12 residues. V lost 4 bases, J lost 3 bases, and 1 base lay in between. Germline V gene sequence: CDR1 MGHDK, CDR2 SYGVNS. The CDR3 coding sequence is TGTGCCAGCAGTGGTGGGGCCAACGTCCTGACTTTC. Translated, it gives CASSGGANVLTF.

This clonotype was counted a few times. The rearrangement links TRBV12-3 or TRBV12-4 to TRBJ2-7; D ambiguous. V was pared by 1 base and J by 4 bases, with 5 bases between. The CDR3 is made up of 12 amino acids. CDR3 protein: CASSLEDYEQYF. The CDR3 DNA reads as TGTGCCAGCAGTTTAGAAGATTACGAGCAGTACTTC.

CDR3 coding DNA: TGTGCCAGCAGCTTGGGGGGGCAGTCCCCAGATACGCAGTATTTT. Protein sequence: CASSLGGQSPDTQYF. The chain uses TRBV5-4 and TRBJ2-3; a possible D gene is TRBD1 (6 bases). CDR1 and CDR2 (germline): SGHNT, YYREEE (reference sequence). The CDR3 contains 15 residues. V dropped 0 bases and J dropped 4 bases, with 12 bases sitting between them.

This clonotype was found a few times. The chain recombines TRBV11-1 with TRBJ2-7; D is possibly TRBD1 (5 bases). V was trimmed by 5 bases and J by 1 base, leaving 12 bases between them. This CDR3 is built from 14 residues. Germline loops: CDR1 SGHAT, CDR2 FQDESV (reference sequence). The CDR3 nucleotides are TGTGCCAGCAGCCACGACAGTTTATCCTACGAGCAGTACTTC. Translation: CASSHDSLSYEQYF.

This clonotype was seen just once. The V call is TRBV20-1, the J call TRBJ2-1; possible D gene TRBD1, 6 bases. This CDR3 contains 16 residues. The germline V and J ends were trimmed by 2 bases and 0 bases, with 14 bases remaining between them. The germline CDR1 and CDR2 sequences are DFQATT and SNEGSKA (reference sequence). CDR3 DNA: TGCAGTGCTAGAAGGGACACCCCGAGCTCCTACAATGAGCAGTTCTTC. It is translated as CSARRDTPSSYNEQFF.

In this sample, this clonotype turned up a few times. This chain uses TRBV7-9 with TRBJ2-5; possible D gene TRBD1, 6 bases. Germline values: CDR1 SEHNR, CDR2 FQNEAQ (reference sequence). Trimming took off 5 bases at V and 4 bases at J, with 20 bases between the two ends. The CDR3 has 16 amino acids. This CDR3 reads CASSLTPRGRGETQYF. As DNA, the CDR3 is TGTGCCAGCAGCCTAACCCCCCGGGGCAGGGGAGAGACCCAGTACTTC. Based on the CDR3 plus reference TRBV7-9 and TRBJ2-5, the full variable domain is DTGVSQNPRHKITKRGQNVTFRCDPISEHNRLYWYRQTLGQGPEFLTYFQNEAQLEKSRLLSDRFSAERPKGSFSTLEIQRTEQGDSAMYLCASSLTPRGRGETQYFGPGTRLLVL.

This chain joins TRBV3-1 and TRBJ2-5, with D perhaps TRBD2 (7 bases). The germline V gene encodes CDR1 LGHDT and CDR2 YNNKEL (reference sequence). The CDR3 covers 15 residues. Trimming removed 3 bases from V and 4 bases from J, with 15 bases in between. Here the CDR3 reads CASSQHTRGGETQYF. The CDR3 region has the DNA TGTGCCAGCAGCCAGCATACTAGGGGGGGAGAGACCCAGTACTTC.